Sequencing of this T cell receptor beta chain was carried out in a study of PD-1 blockade in mismatch repair-deficient tumors. General study points: Tumor-resident clones, often absent from pretreatment blood, expanded after pembrolizumab and then contracted.

TCRdb's copy holds only in-frame clones and misses some; the assay was immunoSEQ multiplex PCR. Of roughly 50,000 clones listed, over 75% were seen once; the top ten hold more than 8%. There are 13 residues in the CDR3. The V gene lost 5 bases and the J gene lost 0 bases, with 7 bases spanning the gap. Germline-derived CDR1 and CDR2 are SGHTA and FQGNSA. With regard to this clone: The antigen is unknown.

The genes are TRBV7-2 and TRBJ1-1; D gene ambiguous. The receptor comes from an adult with mismatch repair-deficient cancer. Sequencing used peripheral blood, obtained less than 21 weeks after starting pembrolizumab. In DNA, the CDR3 is TGTGCCAGCAGCCCCACAGTGAACACTGAAGCTTTCTTT. The encoded protein is CASSPTVNTEAFF.